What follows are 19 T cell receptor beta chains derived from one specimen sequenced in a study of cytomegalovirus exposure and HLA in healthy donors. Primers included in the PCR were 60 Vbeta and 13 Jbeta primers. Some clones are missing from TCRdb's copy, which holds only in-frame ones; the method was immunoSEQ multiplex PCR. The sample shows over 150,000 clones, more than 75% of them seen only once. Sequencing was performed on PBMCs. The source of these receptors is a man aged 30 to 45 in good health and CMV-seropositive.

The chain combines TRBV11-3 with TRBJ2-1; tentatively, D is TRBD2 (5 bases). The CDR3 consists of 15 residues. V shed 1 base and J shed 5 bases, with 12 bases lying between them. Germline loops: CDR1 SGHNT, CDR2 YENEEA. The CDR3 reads CASSLGGSTHNEQFF. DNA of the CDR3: TGTGCCAGCAGCTTAGGTGGGAGTACCCACAATGAGCAGTTCTTC.

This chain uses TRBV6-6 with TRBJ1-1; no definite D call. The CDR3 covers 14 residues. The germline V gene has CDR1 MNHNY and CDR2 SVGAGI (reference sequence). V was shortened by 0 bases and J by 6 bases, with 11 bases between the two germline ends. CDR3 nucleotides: TGTGCCAGCAGTTACTCGGATTGGAGCTCTGAAGCTTTCTTT. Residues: CASSYSDWSSEAFF.

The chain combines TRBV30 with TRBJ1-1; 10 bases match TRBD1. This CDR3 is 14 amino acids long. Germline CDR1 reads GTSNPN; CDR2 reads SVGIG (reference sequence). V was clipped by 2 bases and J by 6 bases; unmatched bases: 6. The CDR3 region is CAWSRQGATAEAFF. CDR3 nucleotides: TGTGCCTGGAGTCGACAGGGGGCAACCGCTGAAGCTTTCTTT.

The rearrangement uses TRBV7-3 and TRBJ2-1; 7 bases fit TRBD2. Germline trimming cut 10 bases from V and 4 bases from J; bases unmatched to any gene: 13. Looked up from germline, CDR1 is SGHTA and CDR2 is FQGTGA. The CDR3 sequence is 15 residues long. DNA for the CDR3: TGTGCCACCTCCCCCCAAGCGGGGTTTTACAATGAGCAGTTCTTC. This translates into CATSPQAGFYNEQFF.

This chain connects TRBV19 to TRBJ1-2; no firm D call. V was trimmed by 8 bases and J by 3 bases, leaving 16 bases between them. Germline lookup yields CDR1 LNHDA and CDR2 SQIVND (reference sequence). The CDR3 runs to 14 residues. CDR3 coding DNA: TGTGCCAGTGTTCCCAGTGCCAGGCACTATGGCTACACCTTC. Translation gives CASVPSARHYGYTF.

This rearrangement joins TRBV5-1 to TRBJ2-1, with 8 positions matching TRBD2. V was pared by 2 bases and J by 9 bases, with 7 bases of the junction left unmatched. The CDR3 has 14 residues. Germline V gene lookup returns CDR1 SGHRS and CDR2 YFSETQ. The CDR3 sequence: CASSFNAGGSEQFF. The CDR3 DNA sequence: TGCGCCAGCAGCTTTAACGCGGGAGGCAGTGAGCAGTTCTTC.

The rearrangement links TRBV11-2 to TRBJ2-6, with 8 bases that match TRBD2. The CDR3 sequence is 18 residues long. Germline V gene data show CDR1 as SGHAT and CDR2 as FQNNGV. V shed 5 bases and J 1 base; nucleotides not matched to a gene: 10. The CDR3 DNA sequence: TGTGCCAGCAGCATCCGGGGGGGGGCGAGGTCTGGGGCCAACGTCCTGACTTTC. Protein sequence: CASSIRGGARSGANVLTF.

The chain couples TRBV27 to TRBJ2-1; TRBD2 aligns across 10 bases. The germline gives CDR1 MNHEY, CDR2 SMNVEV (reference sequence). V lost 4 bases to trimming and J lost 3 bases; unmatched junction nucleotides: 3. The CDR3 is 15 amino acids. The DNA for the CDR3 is TGTGCCAGCAGTTCGAAGCGGGGGGGCTACAATGAGCAGTTCTTC. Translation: CASSSKRGGYNEQFF.

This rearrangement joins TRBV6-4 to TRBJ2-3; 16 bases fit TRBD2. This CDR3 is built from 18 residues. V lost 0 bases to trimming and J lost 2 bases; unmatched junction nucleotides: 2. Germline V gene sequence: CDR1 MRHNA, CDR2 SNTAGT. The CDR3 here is CASSDSGLAGGVTDTQYF. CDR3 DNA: TGTGCCAGCAGTGACTCGGGACTAGCGGGAGGGGTCACAGATACGCAGTATTTT.

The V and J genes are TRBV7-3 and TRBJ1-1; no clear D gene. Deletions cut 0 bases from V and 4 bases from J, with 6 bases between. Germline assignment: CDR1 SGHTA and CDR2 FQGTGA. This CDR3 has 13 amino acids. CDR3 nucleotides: TGTGCCAGCAGCTTAACCGAGGGCACTGAAGCTTTCTTT. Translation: CASSLTEGTEAFF. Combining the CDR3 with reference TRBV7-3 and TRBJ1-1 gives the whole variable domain GAGVSQTPSNKVTEKGKYVELRCDPISGHTALYWYRQSLGQGPEFLIYFQGTGAADDSGLPNDRFFAVRPEGSVSTLKIQRTERGDSAVYLCASSLTEGTEAFFGQGTRLTVV.

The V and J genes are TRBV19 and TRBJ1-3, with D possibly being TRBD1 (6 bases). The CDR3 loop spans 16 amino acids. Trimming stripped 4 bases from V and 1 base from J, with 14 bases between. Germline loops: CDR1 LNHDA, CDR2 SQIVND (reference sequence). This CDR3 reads CASSTPIGQSGNTIYF. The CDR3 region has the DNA TGTGCCAGTAGTACACCAATTGGACAGTCTGGAAACACCATATATTTT.

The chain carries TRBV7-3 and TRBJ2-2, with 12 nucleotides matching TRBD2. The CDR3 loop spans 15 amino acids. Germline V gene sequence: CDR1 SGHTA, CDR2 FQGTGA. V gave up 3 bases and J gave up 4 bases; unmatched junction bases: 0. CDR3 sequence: CASSLGLAGTGELFF. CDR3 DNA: TGTGCCAGCAGCTTGGGACTAGCGGGCACCGGGGAGCTGTTTTTT.

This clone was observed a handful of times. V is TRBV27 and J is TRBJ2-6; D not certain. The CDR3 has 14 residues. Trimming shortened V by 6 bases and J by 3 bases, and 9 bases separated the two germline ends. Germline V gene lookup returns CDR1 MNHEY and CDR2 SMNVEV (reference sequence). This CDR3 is CASRLTGGANVLTF. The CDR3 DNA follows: TGTGCCAGCAGATTAACCGGTGGGGCCAACGTCCTGACTTTC.

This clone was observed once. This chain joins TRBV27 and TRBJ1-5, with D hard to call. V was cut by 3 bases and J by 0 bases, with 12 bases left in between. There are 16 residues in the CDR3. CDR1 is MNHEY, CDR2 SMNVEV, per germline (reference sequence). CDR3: CASSFRSEDSNQPQHF. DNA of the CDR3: TGTGCCAGCAGTTTCCGGTCAGAGGATAGCAATCAGCCCCAGCATTTT.

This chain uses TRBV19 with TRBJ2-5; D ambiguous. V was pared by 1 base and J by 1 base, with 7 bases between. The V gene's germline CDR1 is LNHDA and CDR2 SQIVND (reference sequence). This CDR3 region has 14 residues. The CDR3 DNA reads TGTGCCAGTAGTATAGGTCCGAGCCAAGAGACCCAGTACTTC. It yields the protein CASSIGPSQETQYF.

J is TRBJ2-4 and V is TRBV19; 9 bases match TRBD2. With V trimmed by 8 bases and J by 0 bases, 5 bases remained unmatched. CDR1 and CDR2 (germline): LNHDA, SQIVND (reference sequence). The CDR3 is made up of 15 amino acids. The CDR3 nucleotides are TGTGCCAGTTCAACTAGCGGGCTAGCCAAAAACATTCAGTACTTC. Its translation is CASSTSGLAKNIQYF.

The CDR3 loop reads CASSISDTDTQYF. The CDR3 DNA reads TGTGCCAGTAGTATTAGTGACACAGATACGCAGTATTTT. The V gene is TRBV19, the J gene TRBJ2-3; no clear D gene. Germline values: CDR1 LNHDA, CDR2 SQIVND (reference sequence). The length of the CDR3 is 13 residues. V was shortened by 3 bases and J by 2 bases, with 6 bases between the two germline ends.

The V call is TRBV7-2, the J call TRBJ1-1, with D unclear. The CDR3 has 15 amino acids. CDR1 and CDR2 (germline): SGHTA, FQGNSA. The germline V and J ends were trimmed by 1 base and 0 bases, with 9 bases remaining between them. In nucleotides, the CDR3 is TGTGCCAGCAGCTTAGGTGGCCTTCTGAACACTGAAGCTTTCTTT. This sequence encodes CASSLGGLLNTEAFF.

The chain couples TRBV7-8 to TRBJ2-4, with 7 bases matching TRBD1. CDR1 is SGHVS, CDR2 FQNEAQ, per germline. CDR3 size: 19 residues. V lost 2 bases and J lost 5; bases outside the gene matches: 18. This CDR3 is CASSLWVMGTVMGENIQYF. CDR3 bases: TGTGCCAGCAGCTTATGGGTTATGGGGACAGTTATGGGGGAAAACATTCAGTACTTC.